The TCR beta chain under discussion was sequenced for a study of PD-L1 blockade in urothelial cancer. Across the whole study: Blood analysis was done at 3 weeks (second dose) and 6 weeks after treatment began. Blood-derived samples held a median approximately 140,000 T cells. Broader study findings: Durable benefit was linked to greater 3-week expansion of tumor-associated blood clones.

Synthetic spike-ins, TCR analog templates, were added into each PCR. Method: immunoSEQ multiplex PCR; TCRdb's copy keeps in-frame clones and lacks some. The data contain 40,000 to 55,000 clones, nearly 85% of them seen just once; the ten biggest clones take up about 5.6%. Regarding this clone: Its antigen is undetermined.

The origin of this receptor is a man in his forties with urothelial cancer. The material was PBMCs, obtained around atezolizumab (anti-PD-L1) treatment.

For the CDR3, the DNA is TGTGCCAGCAGTCCTAGACGGGGCGAGCAGTACTTC. Amino acid sequence: CASSPRRGEQYF. V gene TRBV6-5 combines with J gene TRBJ2-7; D is perhaps TRBD2 (5 bases). CDR1 and CDR2 (germline): MNHEY, SVGAGI. Trimming removed 5 bases at V and 6 bases at J, with 11 bases between. The CDR3 consists of 12 residues.